These T cell receptor beta chains were read from a single sample in a study of beta chain features in type 1 diabetes. Generated by immunoSEQ multiplex PCR, the TCRdb table keeps only in-frame clones and is missing some. The data show 150,000 to 200,000 clones, around 8% seen once. Sequenced: central memory CD4+ T cells from blood. The source of these receptors is a middle-aged woman with type 1 diabetes. CDR3s include the opening cysteine and the closing phenylalanine or tryptophan. Each record gives: CDR3 protein, clone size, V gene, J gene. Expanded clones get a size class; other rows say once, few or many, or leave the size out.

cdr3_aa: CASSRTASTSSYEQYF
clone_size: -
v_call: TRBV11-2
j_call: TRBJ2-7

cdr3_aa: CASSLGTEGYGYTF
clone_size: few
v_call: TRBV7-9
j_call: TRBJ1-2

cdr3_aa: CAWSLQGGYTEAFF
clone_size: -
v_call: TRBV30
j_call: TRBJ1-1

cdr3_aa: CASSPGGGGNQPQHF
clone_size: few
v_call: TRBV28
j_call: TRBJ1-5

cdr3_aa: CASSSRLVNEQFF
clone_size: -
v_call: TRBV5-6
j_call: TRBJ2-1

cdr3_aa: CASNAGSLQFF
clone_size: few
v_call: TRBV28
j_call: TRBJ2-1

cdr3_aa: CASSSSRDVYEQYF
clone_size: -
v_call: TRBV28
j_call: TRBJ2-7

cdr3_aa: CASTLAGGVETQYF
clone_size: once
v_call: TRBV25-1
j_call: TRBJ2-5

cdr3_aa: CASSVRLAPYNEQFF
clone_size: -
v_call: TRBV9
j_call: TRBJ2-1

cdr3_aa: CSVAAGYEQYF
clone_size: few
v_call: TRBV29-1
j_call: TRBJ2-7

cdr3_aa: CASSLGGLANYGYTF
clone_size: -
v_call: TRBV7-2
j_call: TRBJ1-2

cdr3_aa: CASSLKGAGELFF
clone_size: few
v_call: TRBV5-6
j_call: TRBJ2-2

cdr3_aa: CASSLLAGARDTQYF
clone_size: few
v_call: TRBV5-8
j_call: TRBJ2-3

cdr3_aa: CASSAGQGRTGELFF
clone_size: -
v_call: TRBV18
j_call: TRBJ2-2

cdr3_aa: CASSLGLGPQHF
clone_size: many
v_call: TRBV28
j_call: TRBJ1-5

cdr3_aa: CASSLGPGTGGYEQYF
clone_size: -
v_call: TRBV5-1
j_call: TRBJ2-7

cdr3_aa: CASSSQGAVDEQFF
clone_size: -
v_call: TRBV5-1
j_call: TRBJ2-1

cdr3_aa: CASSDSGTSGIGTQYF
clone_size: -
v_call: TRBV6-6
j_call: TRBJ2-5

cdr3_aa: CASSPFRTGIYEQYF
clone_size: few
v_call: TRBV7-3
j_call: TRBJ2-7

cdr3_aa: CASSWATNTGELFF
clone_size: few
v_call: TRBV5-1
j_call: TRBJ2-2

cdr3_aa: CASSLRTGGGYTF
clone_size: -
v_call: TRBV5-1
j_call: TRBJ1-2

cdr3_aa: CASSGDRGDYGYTF
clone_size: -
v_call: TRBV5-6
j_call: TRBJ1-2

cdr3_aa: CASSDRTVSYGYTF
clone_size: -
v_call: TRBV6-5
j_call: TRBJ1-2

cdr3_aa: CASSPGAANYGYTF
clone_size: -
v_call: TRBV18
j_call: TRBJ1-2

cdr3_aa: CASSPLRGGYTF
clone_size: few
v_call: TRBV7-9
j_call: TRBJ1-2

cdr3_aa: CASSPDTEAFF
clone_size: -
v_call: TRBV2
j_call: TRBJ1-1

cdr3_aa: CASSPGQQETQYF
clone_size: many
v_call: TRBV28
j_call: TRBJ2-5

cdr3_aa: CASRRGQGDSYEQYF
clone_size: few
v_call: TRBV6-5
j_call: TRBJ2-7

cdr3_aa: CSVQPSGGPTDTQYF
clone_size: many
v_call: TRBV29-1
j_call: TRBJ2-3

cdr3_aa: CASSEFEGALDTEAFF
clone_size: -
v_call: TRBV9
j_call: TRBJ1-1

cdr3_aa: CASRPTSSGSYYNEQFF
clone_size: -
v_call: TRBV7-2
j_call: TRBJ2-1

cdr3_aa: CASSLGQGGYEQYF
clone_size: few
v_call: TRBV7-3
j_call: TRBJ2-7

cdr3_aa: CASSDSGISTDTQYF
clone_size: few
v_call: TRBV2
j_call: TRBJ2-3

cdr3_aa: CASSKALRQGAETQYF
clone_size: -
v_call: TRBV5-1
j_call: TRBJ2-5

cdr3_aa: CASSLTGPNTEAFF
clone_size: few
v_call: TRBV7-9
j_call: TRBJ1-1

cdr3_aa: CASSRLALTDTQYF
clone_size: many
v_call: TRBV7-2
j_call: TRBJ2-3

cdr3_aa: CASSLGGESTDTQYF
clone_size: -
v_call: TRBV28
j_call: TRBJ2-3

cdr3_aa: CASSLAGGKTGELFF
clone_size: many
v_call: TRBV5-1
j_call: TRBJ2-2

cdr3_aa: CASGLGQNNQPQHF
clone_size: -
v_call: TRBV5-8
j_call: TRBJ1-5

cdr3_aa: CASGDRWSYEQYF
clone_size: few
v_call: TRBV2
j_call: TRBJ2-7

cdr3_aa: CASSRDRRSYNEQFF
clone_size: -
v_call: TRBV4-3
j_call: TRBJ2-1

cdr3_aa: CAIGPQENTEAFF
clone_size: -
v_call: TRBV10-3
j_call: TRBJ1-1

cdr3_aa: CASSPGTSGRWGEQYF
clone_size: few
v_call: TRBV9
j_call: TRBJ2-7

cdr3_aa: CAFHSDREATEAFF
clone_size: few
v_call: TRBV30
j_call: TRBJ1-1

cdr3_aa: CASSLRARTSGTSPYNEQFF
clone_size: few
v_call: TRBV7-3
j_call: TRBJ2-1

cdr3_aa: CASSFQGGQPQHF
clone_size: few
v_call: TRBV11-2
j_call: TRBJ1-5

cdr3_aa: CASSWAGTGGNSPLHF
clone_size: -
v_call: TRBV5-5
j_call: TRBJ1-6

cdr3_aa: CASSIGRLADEQFF
clone_size: few
v_call: TRBV19
j_call: TRBJ2-1

cdr3_aa: CATTTSGSRDTGELFF
clone_size: few
v_call: TRBV7-9
j_call: TRBJ2-2

cdr3_aa: CASSQGQGSDYEQYF
clone_size: few
v_call: TRBV18
j_call: TRBJ2-7

cdr3_aa: CASSVTSGYNEQFF
clone_size: -
v_call: TRBV9
j_call: TRBJ2-1

cdr3_aa: CASSSPERGRTQETQYF
clone_size: few
v_call: TRBV7-9
j_call: TRBJ2-5

cdr3_aa: CASSPRDSSYEQYF
clone_size: -
v_call: TRBV13
j_call: TRBJ2-7

cdr3_aa: CASHAGQSPTEAFF
clone_size: -
v_call: TRBV2
j_call: TRBJ1-1